Detailed here is one TCR beta chain. Its specificity is not known. These data originate in a study of T-cell memory formation after mild COVID-19. In the study overall: TCR clusters showed largely donor specificity. Study results and caveats: Clones shrinking from day 15 to 85 showed even CD4/CD8 mixes; later expanders tilted CD4+. Pre-infection memory already had some responding clones, implying cross-reactive memory joined. Mainly CM and EM harbored the contracting CD4+ clones; mainly EMRA harbored the CD8+ ones.

TCRdb re-derived calls from the 5' RACE reads in MiXCR, one entry per CDR3 protein. Of about 560,000 distinct CDR3 sequences listed, around 15% were seen once; the top ten hold roughly 7.8%. Germline lookup yields CDR1 SQVTM and CDR2 ANQGSEA. With V trimmed by 5 bases and J by 4 bases, 8 bases remained unmatched. CDR3 length equals 15 residues. Sequenced: PBMCs or a T cell subset sorted from them (not recorded which). This TCR was sampled from an adult woman who had mild COVID-19 (a few samples of this study predate the infection). Cell type and time point are not known. This rearrangement joins TRBV29-1 to TRBJ2-1, with 10 nucleotides matching TRBD1. The CDR3 DNA is TGCAGCGTTTTAAGCCAGGACAGGGGGTACAATGAGCAGTTCTTC. Its protein product is CSVLSQDRGYNEQFF.